The 12 T cell receptor beta chains in this list originate from one sample, sequenced in a study of OX40 agonist ivuxolimab in advanced cancers. TCRdb's copy holds only in-frame clones and misses some; the assay was immunoSEQ multiplex PCR. The sample contains around 40,000 clones, around four fifths of which appear only once. Sequenced material: CD4+ or CD8+ T cells sorted from blood, taken in a trial of the OX40 agonist ivuxolimab. The receptors shown here come from an adult with an advanced solid tumor such as melanoma, head and neck, liver or kidney cancer.

Turning to this clone: The junction departs from the called germline gene at one end, perhaps through a read error. The rearrangement joins TRBV2 to TRBJ1-2; D gene unclear. Germline loops: CDR1 SNHLY, CDR2 FYNNEI. This CDR3 contains 11 residues. This CDR3 reads CASSKRAGAHF. Written as DNA, the CDR3 is TGTGCCAGCAGTAAAAGGGCAGGAGCCCATTTC.

The CDR3: CASSLVSASGRSYEQYF. CDR3 nucleotide sequence: TGTGCCAGCAGCTTAGTGTCGGCTAGCGGGAGATCCTACGAGCAGTACTTC. V gene TRBV7-8 combines with J gene TRBJ2-7; 10 bases match TRBD2. This CDR3 comprises 17 residues. The V gene end was trimmed by 1 base and the J gene end by 1 base; junction bases not matched to a gene: 7. CDR1 is SGHVS, CDR2 FQNEAQ, per germline.

CDR3 protein: CASSLAGTSANYNEQFF. Here the CDR3 DNA reads TGTGCCAGCAGCTTAGCCGGGACTAGCGCTAACTACAATGAGCAGTTCTTC. The rearrangement joins TRBV11-1 to TRBJ2-1; 10 positions match TRBD2. In germline, CDR1 is SGHAT, CDR2 FQDESV (reference sequence). The length of the CDR3 is 17 residues. The V gene end was trimmed by 0 bases and the J gene end by 3 bases; junction bases not matched to a gene: 5. Based on the CDR3 plus reference TRBV11-1 and TRBJ2-1, the full variable domain is EAEVAQSPRYKITEKSQAVAFWCDPISGHATLYWYRQILGQGPELLVQFQDESVVDDSQLPKDRFSAERLKGVDSTLKIQPAELGDSAMYLCASSLAGTSANYNEQFFGPGTRLTVL.

The CDR3 spells CASTPRGRNTEAFF. In nucleotides, the CDR3 is TGTGCCAGCACCCCCCGGGGGAGGAACACTGAAGCTTTCTTT. The chain employs TRBV28 and TRBJ1-1; perhaps TRBD1 as D (5 bases). The CDR3 spans 14 residues. CDR1 and CDR2 from the germline V gene are MDHEN and SYDVKM. The germline V and J ends were trimmed by 7 bases and 1 base, with 13 bases remaining between them. Full variable domain (rest looked up from reference TRBV28 and TRBJ1-1): DVKVTQSSRYLVKRTGEKVFLECVQDMDHENMFWYRQDPGLGLRLIYFSYDVKMKEKGDIPEGYSVSREKKERFSLILESASTNQTSMYLCASTPRGRNTEAFFGQGTRLTVV.

The V call is TRBV28, the J call TRBJ1-5; no reliable D call. The CDR3 loop spans 14 amino acids. Trimming took off 3 bases at V and 1 base at J, with 7 bases between the two ends. Germline V CDR1 and CDR2: MDHEN, SYDVKM. The CDR3 DNA follows: TGTGCCAGCAGTTTCTGGAGGAGCAATCAGCCCCAGCATTTT. This codes for CASSFWRSNQPQHF.

This sequence joins TRBV29-1 and TRBJ2-1; possibly TRBD1 or TRBD2 for D (5 bases each). Trimming left V 8 bases short and J 3 bases short, with 20 bases between. The CDR3 covers 15 residues. Germline assignment: CDR1 SQVTM and CDR2 ANQGSEA. The DNA for the CDR3 is TGCAGCACCGGTGGAGGACAAGAGGTCTACAATGAGCAGTTCTTC. This codes for CSTGGGQEVYNEQFF.

The chain employs TRBV9 and TRBJ2-3, with D perhaps assigned TRBD1 or TRBD2 (5 bases each). The CDR3 covers 13 residues. The germline gives CDR1 SGDLS, CDR2 YYNGEE. Trimming pared 3 bases from V and 2 bases from J, leaving 7 bases between. CDR3 sequence (DNA): TGTGCCAGCAGCGAGGGGACCACAGATACGCAGTATTTT. Protein: CASSEGTTDTQYF.

The chain joins TRBV29-1 to TRBJ2-3; no definite D call. The CDR3 is 14 residues long. Germline CDR1 SQVTM, CDR2 ANQGSEA. V was shortened by 4 bases and J by 2 bases, with 13 bases between the two germline ends. In nucleotides, the CDR3 is TGCAGCGTTGGGCTTGACACCATCACAGATACGCAGTATTTT. This encodes CSVGLDTITDTQYF.

The CDR3 DNA reads TGTGCCAGCAGCGTAGAGGATGAGCAGTTCTTC. Translated: CASSVEDEQFF. The gene calls are TRBV9 and TRBJ2-1; no definite D call. The germline CDR1 and CDR2 sequences are SGDLS and YYNGEE. The CDR3 covers 11 residues. Trimming stripped 0 bases from V and 8 bases from J, with 3 bases between.

V usage is TRBV6-1 and J usage is TRBJ2-1, with a possible D match to TRBD1 (6 bases). The CDR3 covers 13 residues. Per germline, CDR1 MNHNS and CDR2 SASEGT. V was clipped by 7 bases and J by 3 bases, with 10 bases between them. CDR3 residues: CASIRGFYNEQFF. The CDR3 nucleotides read TGTGCCAGCATAAGGGGGTTCTACAATGAGCAGTTCTTC.

The V gene is TRBV29-1, the J gene TRBJ1-2; TRBD1 is a possible D gene (6 bases). There are 13 residues in the CDR3. The germline V gene has CDR1 SQVTM and CDR2 ANQGSEA. V gave up 1 base and J gave up 6 bases, with 12 bases separating them. CDR3 DNA sequence: TGCAGCGTTGAAGTCCGACAGGTCGATGGCTACACCTTC. Translating it yields CSVEVRQVDGYTF.

The chain combines TRBV19 with TRBJ2-5; D is tentatively TRBD1 or TRBD2 (5 bases each). Trimming pared 3 bases from V and 4 bases from J, leaving 9 bases between. Germline-derived CDR1 and CDR2 are LNHDA and SQIVND (reference sequence). The CDR3 runs to 13 residues. The CDR3 reads CASSIQGAETQYF. In nucleotides, the CDR3 is TGTGCCAGTAGTATCCAGGGAGCAGAGACCCAGTACTTC.